This TCR beta chain was sequenced during a study of blood T cells in healthy people across ages. This clonotype was counted only a few times. Its antigen is as yet unknown. Study-wide results and caveats: Per million T cells, TCR beta diversity dropped about linearly as age rose.

V lost 11 bases to trimming and J lost 2 bases, with 16 bases between them. CDR1 and CDR2 from the germline V gene are SNHLY and FYNNEI. CDR3 length: 13 amino acids. It was with a sample-barcoded 5' primer and a J-beta primer mix that a second PCR of about 7 to 12 cycles was run. TCRdb used MiXCR to reprocess the 5' RACE reads, holding one entry per CDR3 protein. This sample has around 1,500,000 distinct CDR3 sequences, with roughly 40% found just once. The sequenced sample was blood. The source of this sequence is a woman under 30 in good health. The chain combines TRBV2 with TRBJ2-7; D perhaps matches TRBD2 (5 bases). The CDR3 reads CAGLPRETYEQYF. The CDR3 DNA follows: TGTGCCGGACTTCCTAGGGAAACCTACGAGCAGTACTTC.